The T cell receptor (beta chain) under discussion was sequenced for a study of blood T cell repertoires in COVID-19. About the research overall: Nucleic acid was either cDNA or gDNA, and it came from T cells, B-cell-depleted T cells, or PBMCs.

Authors' data handling: How many nucleated cells were present was estimated from reference gene primer amplification. Here immunoSEQ multiplex PCR was the method, and the copy in TCRdb shows in-frame clones only, minus some. The V and J calls and clone size were taken over from that table, and D and trimming were inferred from the DNA. The data hold around 300,000 clones, with approximately 86% observed a single time. Trimming took 4 bases from V and 7 from J, leaving 7 bases between them. The CDR3 runs 11 residues. Sequences were obtained from PBMCs or T cells enriched from blood (not recorded which). The sequence was collected from a woman younger than 30 who had recovered from COVID-19. The V and J genes are TRBV12-3 or TRBV12-4 and TRBJ1-2; D is uncertain. CDR3 DNA sequence: TGTGCCAGCAGTTACCGGGGTGGCTACACCTTC. It is translated as CASSYRGGYTF.